A single sample gave rise to the 10 T cell receptor beta chains below, sequenced in a study of response to subunit inactivated influenza vaccine. TCRdb reprocessed the RT-PCR reads via MiXCR and lists one record per CDR3 protein. The profile shows about 520,000 distinct CDR3 sequences, about 25% of them singletons. This specimen consisted of CD4+ T cells sorted from PBMCs, obtained 5 days after vaccination. These receptors were collected from a man aged 45-60 years who received an inactivated influenza vaccine.

This chain links TRBV11-2 with TRBJ1-1, with TRBD1 matching 7 bases. Germline CDR1 and CDR2: SGHAT and FQNNGV. V shed 6 bases and J 1 base; nucleotides not matched to a gene: 5. The CDR3 consists of 14 residues. The CDR3 region has the DNA TGTGCCAGCAGACTGGGACAGACGAACACTGAAGCTTTCTTT. Its protein is CASRLGQTNTEAFF.

The sample holds a few counts of this clonotype. The chain links TRBV18 to TRBJ2-2; the D gene is possibly TRBD1 (5 bases). Germline V CDR1 and CDR2: KGHSH, LQKENI. V lost 3 bases and J lost 3, with 8 bases in between. The CDR3 loop spans 14 amino acids. The CDR3 DNA is TGTGCCAGCTCACCGGACACCTACACCGGGGAGCTGTTTTTT. Protein product: CASSPDTYTGELFF.

This clonotype has a handful of counts. The genes are TRBV20-1 and TRBJ2-7; 7 bases are a match to TRBD1. The CDR3 spans 12 residues. CDR1 DFQATT and CDR2 SNEGSKA come from the germline V gene (reference sequence). Unmatched junction bases numbered 3, after V lost 3 bases and J lost 4 bases. CDR3 bases: TGCAGTGCTAGGACAGGGTGGTACGAGCAGTACTTC. The encoded protein is CSARTGWYEQYF.

This clonotype has more than one count but fewer than ten. The gene calls are TRBV7-9 and TRBJ2-5, with TRBD1 matching over 7 bases. V shed 7 bases, J shed 4 bases, and the junction held 6 bases outside the gene matches. From germline, CDR1 is SEHNR and CDR2 FQNEAQ (reference sequence). The CDR3 loop spans 13 amino acids. The CDR3 bases are TGTGCCAGCACCAAACAGGGGCCAGAGACCCAGTACTTC. The encoded protein is CASTKQGPETQYF.

This clonotype was recorded at least ten times. The V and J genes are TRBV12-3 or TRBV12-4 and TRBJ2-1, with TRBD1 identical over 7 bases. The CDR3 has 15 residues. Losses at the gene ends were 2 bases for V and 8 bases for J; bases not matched to a gene: 9. The CDR3 region is CASSLRQGAIDEQFF. The DNA for the CDR3 is TGTGCCAGCAGTTTAAGACAGGGAGCTATCGATGAGCAGTTCTTC.

This clonotype has more than one count but fewer than ten. This chain links TRBV12-3 or TRBV12-4 with TRBJ1-5; possibly TRBD1 for D (6 bases). Trimming took 6 bases from V and 2 from J, leaving 14 bases between them. The CDR3 is 15 residues long. In DNA form, the CDR3 reads TGTGCCAGCAGCCAGGGGTTGGGGGGCAATCAGCCCCAGCATTTT. Its translation is CASSQGLGGNQPQHF.

The chain links TRBV9 to TRBJ1-1; perhaps TRBD1 as D (5 bases). Germline lookup yields CDR1 SGDLS and CDR2 YYNGEE. V lost 0 bases, J lost 7 bases, and 7 bases lay in between. The CDR3 is 12 amino acids. The CDR3 nucleotides are TGTGCCAGCAGCGTAGGGGGGAATGAAGCTTTCTTT. Residues: CASSVGGNEAFF.

A word on this clonotype: At one end, the junction sequence differs from germline, possibly due to a read error. The rearrangement joins TRBV28 to TRBJ1-2; 7 nucleotides match TRBD1. The CDR3 is made up of 12 amino acids. Looked up from germline, CDR1 is MDHEN and CDR2 is SYDVKM. This CDR3 reads CATSTNRGGYTF. DNA for the CDR3: TGTGCCACCAGTACTAACAGGGGCGGCTACACCTTC.

There are a few counts of this clonotype. This chain's CDR3 is CSARRQGNTGELFF. The DNA for the CDR3 is TGCAGTGCTAGGAGACAGGGGAACACCGGGGAGCTGTTTTTT. The chain recombines TRBV20-1 with TRBJ2-2; 7 nucleotides agree with TRBD1. This CDR3 spans 14 amino acids. V lost 3 bases and J lost 1; bases outside the gene matches: 2. Germline V gene lookup returns CDR1 DFQATT and CDR2 SNEGSKA (reference sequence).

The chain combines TRBV4-3 with TRBJ1-1; no reliable D call. V lost 1 base to trimming and J lost 1 base, with 4 bases between them. The germline V gene has CDR1 LGHNA and CDR2 YSLEER. The CDR3 runs 13 residues. The CDR3 DNA sequence: TGCGCCAGCAGCCAAGCCGCGAACACTGAAGCTTTCTTT. It translates to CASSQAANTEAFF.